Listed below are T cell receptor beta chains from one sample, sequenced in a study of blood T cells in healthy people across ages. One entry per CDR3 protein, called by TCRdb with MiXCR from the 5' RACE reads. The sample gives about 640,000 distinct CDR3 sequences, roughly 31% of which show up once; 15% to 19% is in the top ten. The material sequenced was blood. These receptors originate from a woman aged 80 or over in good health. Each CDR3 is given with its conserved first and last residue. Each record gives: D gene, clone size, V gene, J gene, CDR3 DNA, CDR3 protein. The D gene is left open where the match is weak. Not all rows give a size; the values are once, few, many and, for expanded clones, a class.

D gene: TRBD2
clone size: -
V gene: TRBV20-1
J gene: TRBJ2-3
CDR3 DNA: TGCAGTGCGGCGGGAGACTCGGATACGCAGTATTTT
CDR3 protein: CSAAGDSDTQYF

D gene: TRBD2
clone size: few
V gene: TRBV6-4
J gene: TRBJ2-3
CDR3 DNA: TGTGCCAGCAGTGTAGCGGGGAACGAGAATACGCAGTATTTT
CDR3 protein: CASSVAGNENTQYF

D gene: -
clone size: few
V gene: TRBV6-1
J gene: TRBJ1-1
CDR3 DNA: TGTGCCAGCAGCCCTATCAAGAACACTGAAGCTTTCTTT
CDR3 protein: CASSPIKNTEAFF

D gene: TRBD2
clone size: many
V gene: TRBV9
J gene: TRBJ2-1
CDR3 DNA: TGTGCCAGCAGCTTACGGACTAGCGGGGGGGCCAATGAGCAGTTCTTC
CDR3 protein: CASSLRTSGGANEQFF

D gene: -
clone size: -
V gene: TRBV7-2
J gene: TRBJ1-3
CDR3 DNA: TGTGCCAGCAACTTAAAAACGAAAGGCACCATATATTTT
CDR3 protein: CASNLKTKGTIYF

D gene: -
clone size: many
V gene: TRBV7-9
J gene: TRBJ1-2
CDR3 DNA: TGTGCCAGCAGTCCGGATTCGTGGGGGGCTAACTATGGCTACACCTTC
CDR3 protein: CASSPDSWGANYGYTF

D gene: TRBD2
clone size: many
V gene: TRBV12-3/TRBV12-4
J gene: TRBJ2-3
CDR3 DNA: TGTGCCAGCAGCCCAGCTAGCGGGGGCTTGGTATCAGATACGCAGTATTTT
CDR3 protein: CASSPASGGLVSDTQYF

D gene: -
clone size: many
V gene: TRBV12-3/TRBV12-4
J gene: TRBJ2-1
CDR3 DNA: TGTGCCAGCAGTTTAGATCAGGGGGGGGCCTCCAATGAGCAGTTCTTC
CDR3 protein: CASSLDQGGASNEQFF

D gene: -
clone size: many
V gene: TRBV7-9
J gene: TRBJ1-2
CDR3 DNA: TGTGCCAGCAGCGATATCGGGTCTTTCCGCGGCTATGGCTACACCTTC
CDR3 protein: CASSDIGSFRGYGYTF

D gene: -
clone size: many
V gene: TRBV20-1
J gene: TRBJ2-1
CDR3 DNA: TGCAGTGCTAGAGTCGGACTCCCGGCGGTCTATGAGCAGTTCTTC
CDR3 protein: CSARVGLPAVYEQFF

D gene: -
clone size: few
V gene: TRBV11-2
J gene: TRBJ2-2
CDR3 DNA: TGTGCCAGCAGCTTAGGGACCCATAACACCGGGGAGCTGTTTTTT
CDR3 protein: CASSLGTHNTGELFF

D gene: TRBD2
clone size: -
V gene: TRBV7-2
J gene: TRBJ2-5
CDR3 DNA: TGTGCCAGCAGCTTGGGACTAGCGGGAGGAATACAGACCCAGTACTTC
CDR3 protein: CASSLGLAGGIQTQYF

D gene: -
clone size: -
V gene: TRBV7-8
J gene: TRBJ1-1
CDR3 DNA: TGTGCCAGCAGCTTAGTTTTAGCTGAAGCTTTCTTT
CDR3 protein: CASSLVLAEAFF

D gene: -
clone size: -
V gene: TRBV2
J gene: TRBJ2-5
CDR3 DNA: TGTGCCCGCAGGTACTTAGCCCCAAATGAACAGTACTTC
CDR3 protein: CARRYLAPNEQYF

D gene: -
clone size: -
V gene: TRBV14
J gene: TRBJ1-6
CDR3 DNA: TGTGCCAGCAGCCAAGAGACAGTTTCACCCCTCCACTTT
CDR3 protein: CASSQETVSPLHF